Below, 26 T cell receptor beta chains from the same sample are listed, as sequenced in a study. TCRdb passed the 5' RACE reads through MiXCR, listing each CDR3 protein once. The repertoire holds over 40,000 distinct CDR3 sequences, with more than 20% as singletons. Treg sorting used a CD4+CD25+CD127-/low gate. Material for sequencing was Tregs sorted from a lymph node. These TCRs come from a female donor with breast cancer.

The chain combines TRBV5-6 with TRBJ2-1; 8 bases line up with TRBD2. Germline CDR1 and CDR2: SGHDT and YYEEEE. The V segment lost 0 bases and the J segment 3 bases; nucleotides outside the gene matches: 8. The CDR3 is made up of 17 amino acids. The CDR3 coding sequence is TGTGCCAGCAGCTTGGGGTCGAGCGGGAGCCTCTACAATGAGCAGTTCTTC. Protein sequence: CASSLGSSGSLYNEQFF.

The genes are TRBV2 and TRBJ2-7; D gene unclear. Per germline, CDR1 SNHLY and CDR2 FYNNEI. There are 12 residues in the CDR3. V lost 3 bases and J lost 4, with 7 bases in between. In DNA form, the CDR3 reads TGTGCCAGCAGTGAGGACCGGTACGAGCAGTACTTC. Protein: CASSEDRYEQYF.

As regards this clonotype: This clone may be a read error of a much larger clone one base away. The rearrangement links TRBV6-6 to TRBJ2-7; 7 positions agree with TRBD2. J lost 6 bases, V lost 7 bases, and 9 bases had no gene match. Germline V CDR1 and CDR2: MNHNY, SVGAGI (reference sequence). The CDR3 runs 13 residues. The CDR3 DNA reads TGTGCCAGCAAAGGCGGGAGCGGCGTCGAGCAGTACTTC. This codes for CASKGGSGVEQYF.

The rearrangement joins TRBV4-2 to TRBJ2-7; D is perhaps TRBD2 (6 bases). Germline-derived CDR1 and CDR2 are LGHNA and YNFKEQ. Trimming pared 0 bases from V and 1 base from J, leaving 13 bases between. There are 16 residues in the CDR3. The CDR3 coding sequence is TGTGCCAGCAGCCAAGACCGGGAGACAGCGTCCTACGAGCAGTACTTC. Its translation: CASSQDRETASYEQYF.

In its sample, this clonotype was seen a few times. This rearrangement joins TRBV7-9 to TRBJ1-2; D is uncertain. Germline CDR1 reads SEHNR; CDR2 reads FQNEAQ (reference sequence). V was trimmed by 7 bases and J by 8 bases, leaving 14 bases between them. The CDR3 length is 12 residues. The CDR3 nucleotides read TGTGCCAGCACCTTCGAGGCCTCAGGCTACACCTTC. The encoded protein is CASTFEASGYTF.

The V call is TRBV25-1, the J call TRBJ2-2, with D maybe TRBD1 (5 bases). The CDR3 is 14 residues long. Germline-derived CDR1 and CDR2 are MGHDK and SYGVNS. The germline V and J ends were trimmed by 5 bases and 9 bases, with 16 bases remaining between them. This chain's CDR3 is CASSSQGDARELFF. CDR3 DNA sequence: TGTGCCAGCAGTTCCCAGGGTGACGCGCGGGAGCTGTTTTTT.

This clonotype was recorded a few times. The V call is TRBV9, the J call TRBJ2-3; TRBD1 might be the D (5 bases). The CDR3 is 14 amino acids. The V and J ends lost 4 bases and 4 bases respectively, with 13 bases between them. Looked up from germline, CDR1 is SGDLS and CDR2 is YYNGEE. In DNA form, the CDR3 reads TGTGCCAGCAGCTACGGACAAAGGGCAGATACGCAGTATTTT. It is translated as CASSYGQRADTQYF.

This clonotype was seen a handful of times. The rearrangement joins TRBV21-1 to TRBJ2-2; the table's D call TRBD2 went unverified against the DNA. TRBV21-1 is noted as a pseudogene. CDR3 length: 15 amino acids. The CDR3 reads CASNTRAHGTGELFF. The CDR3 DNA reads as TGTGCCAGCAACACGAGAGCCCACGGCACCGGGGAGCTGTTTTTT.

This clonotype was counted many times. The chain recombines TRBV3-1 with TRBJ1-2; 9 bases line up with TRBD1. Germline CDR1 LGHDT, CDR2 YNNKEL (reference sequence). CDR3 length equals 12 residues. After removal of 4 bases from V and 7 bases from J, the junction contained 1 base not matched to a gene. The CDR3 region is CASSPGQGGYTF. In DNA form, the CDR3 reads TGTGCCAGCAGCCCGGGACAGGGTGGCTACACCTTC.

This clonotype was observed a handful of times. V usage is TRBV28 and J usage is TRBJ1-6; TRBD1 is a possible D gene (6 bases). CDR1 and CDR2 from the germline V gene are MDHEN and SYDVKM. V lost 4 bases and J lost 9, with 13 bases in between. This CDR3 is built from 14 residues. The CDR3 is CASSSGGESSPLHF. In DNA form, the CDR3 reads TGTGCCAGCAGTTCGGGGGGCGAAAGTTCACCCCTCCACTTT.

Regarding this clonotype: This could be a read error, since a much larger clone is one nucleotide away. The chain recombines TRBV3-1 with TRBJ1-1, with TRBD1 matching 7 bases. The CDR3 sequence is 13 residues long. Germline V gene lookup returns CDR1 LGHDT and CDR2 YNNKEL (reference sequence). The CDR3 DNA sequence: TGTGCCAGCAGCCTCAGGGGGGAAACTGAAGCTTCCTTT. Protein product: CASSLRGETEASF.

The chain carries TRBV5-1 and TRBJ1-2, with a possible D match to TRBD1 (6 bases). The CDR3 is made up of 14 amino acids. Trimming shortened V by 0 bases and J by 6 bases, and 12 bases separated the two germline ends. CDR1 is SGHRS, CDR2 YFSETQ, per germline. The CDR3 region is CASSLVGAGDGYTF. The CDR3 region has the DNA TGCGCCAGCAGCTTGGTCGGGGCAGGGGATGGCTACACCTTC.

Only a few counts were recorded for this clonotype. The J gene is TRBJ2-1, the V gene TRBV3-1; perhaps TRBD2 as D (6 bases). V was clipped by 1 base and J by 5 bases, with 18 bases between them. Germline CDR1 LGHDT, CDR2 YNNKEL (reference sequence). This CDR3 comprises 17 residues. DNA for the CDR3: TGTGCCAGCAGCCAAGCCAGGACTACCGAAATTGACAATGAGCAGTTCTTC. Amino acids: CASSQARTTEIDNEQFF.

Comments on this clonotype: The CDR3 carries no conserved terminal phenylalanine or tryptophan, so it likely arises from a read error. The chain is built from TRBV20-1 and TRBJ1-1; possibly TRBD1 for D (5 bases). Germline V CDR1 and CDR2: DFQATT, SNEGSKA (reference sequence). The CDR3 consists of 14 residues. V lost 0 bases and J lost 5, with 13 bases in between. As DNA, the CDR3 is TGCAGTGCTAGAGATCCCAGGGTGGGAACTGAAGCTTTCTCT. Its protein product is CSARDPRVGTEAFS.

Ten or more counts support this clonotype. The V gene is TRBV21-1, the J gene TRBJ1-1. TRBV21-1 is a documented pseudogene. The CDR3 runs 11 residues. The CDR3 sequence: CASSKFSEAFF. Here the CDR3 DNA reads TGTGCCAGCAGCAAATTCTCTGAAGCTTTCTTT.

The V call is TRBV20-1, the J call TRBJ2-3; no clear D. V was clipped by 3 bases and J by 0 bases, with 16 bases between them. Germline V gene data show CDR1 as DFQATT and CDR2 as SNEGSKA (reference sequence). The CDR3 consists of 16 residues. Here the CDR3 reads CSASDSGVRSTDTQYF. In DNA form, the CDR3 reads TGCAGTGCTAGTGATAGTGGGGTCCGTAGCACAGATACGCAGTATTTT.

The V call is TRBV7-9, the J call TRBJ2-7; 8 bases are shared with TRBD1. CDR1 and CDR2 from the germline V gene are SEHNR and FQNEAQ (reference sequence). The CDR3 length is 15 residues. V was clipped by 5 bases and J by 3 bases; unmatched bases: 9. The CDR3 bases are TGTGCCAGCAGCCCCCGGGACAGGAGCCACTACGAGCAGTACTTC. Its translation is CASSPRDRSHYEQYF.

Remarks on this clonotype: A read error is possible here, since a much larger clone lies one base away. The genes are TRBV2 and TRBJ2-6, with D possibly being TRBD1 or TRBD2 (7 bases each). Germline V gene lookup returns CDR1 SNHLY and CDR2 FYNNEI. The CDR3 sequence is 15 residues long. Trimming took off 5 bases at V and 8 bases at J, with 16 bases between the two ends. The CDR3 nucleotides are TGTGCCAGCAGTACCAGGGGGGGAGCCTCCAACGTCCTGACTTTC. Translated: CASSTRGGASNVLTF. The variable domain in full, completed from reference TRBV2 and TRBJ2-6, reads EPEVTQTPSHQVTQMGQEVILRCVPISNHLYFYWYRQILGQKVEFLVSFYNNEISEKSEIFDDQFSVERPDGSNFTLKIRSTKLEDSAMYFCASSTRGGASNVLTFGAGSRLTVL.

The chain is built from TRBV4-1 and TRBJ1-1, with TRBD1 matching 8 bases. The CDR3 has 15 amino acids. CDR1 and CDR2 from the germline V gene are MGHRA and YSYEKL. With V trimmed by 4 bases and J by 1 base, 5 bases remained unmatched. The CDR3 protein is CASSRDGQGNTEAFF. CDR3 nucleotides: TGCGCCAGCAGCCGTGACGGACAGGGGAACACTGAAGCTTTCTTT.

This clonotype was seen a handful of times. This chain joins TRBV20-1 and TRBJ1-5; D is unresolved. The CDR3 consists of 13 residues. V was cut by 6 bases and J by 3 bases, with 12 bases left in between. Germline assignment: CDR1 DFQATT and CDR2 SNEGSKA (reference sequence). CDR3 sequence (DNA): TGCAGTGCCCAGATTTTTATCAATCAGCCCCAGCATTTT. Translation: CSAQIFINQPQHF.

By share of the sample, this clonotype is medium-sized. The chain is built from TRBV5-1 and TRBJ2-1; 8 nucleotides align to TRBD1. The trim removed 10 bases at V and 3 bases at J, leaving 3 bases unmatched. There are 12 residues in the CDR3. The germline V gene has CDR1 SGHRS and CDR2 YFSETQ. The CDR3, as DNA: TGCGCCCGACAGGGGTTCTACAATGAGCAGTTCTTC. Protein: CARQGFYNEQFF.

This clonotype was recorded at least ten times. The genes are TRBV9 and TRBJ2-2; TRBD1 agrees at 7 bases. The V gene's germline CDR1 is SGDLS and CDR2 YYNGEE. The CDR3 extends over 14 amino acids. V shed 4 bases, J shed 6 bases, and the junction held 6 bases outside the gene matches. CDR3 DNA sequence: TGTGCCAGCAGCATTCAGACAGGGTCCGGGGAGCTGTTTTTT. Its protein product is CASSIQTGSGELFF.

This clonotype has ten or more counts. The V and J genes are TRBV6-2 or TRBV6-3 and TRBJ1-5; D gene uncertain. V gave up 5 bases and J gave up 6 bases, with 17 bases separating them. This CDR3 is built from 15 residues. The V gene's germline CDR1 is MNHEY and CDR2 SVGEGT. Here the CDR3 reads CASSTYSGQGQPQHF. CDR3 in DNA: TGTGCCAGCAGTACTTACTCGGGTCAAGGTCAGCCCCAGCATTTT.

The chain employs TRBV12-3 or TRBV12-4 and TRBJ2-3, with a tentative D call TRBD2 (5 bases). The CDR3 has 16 residues. Trimming took 4 bases from V and 0 from J, leaving 14 bases between them. CDR3 loop: CASSSGRRSSTDTQYF. In DNA, the CDR3 is TGTGCCAGCAGTTCGGGAAGGAGGTCTAGCACAGATACGCAGTATTTT.

Of note for this clonotype: A much larger clone is a single base away; this may be a read error. The rearrangement uses TRBV4-1 and TRBJ1-5, with a weak D call TRBD1 (6 bases). CDR1 and CDR2 (germline): MGHRA, YSYEKL. CDR3 length equals 15 residues. CDR3: CANSQEGGGGQPQHF. CDR3 DNA sequence: TGCGCCAACAGCCAAGAAGGGGGGGGTGGTCAGCCCCAGCATTTT.

This clonotype was seen a handful of times. The chain uses TRBV4-1 and TRBJ2-6; D might be TRBD2 (6 bases). V was pared by 5 bases and J by 3 bases, with 23 bases between. The germline V gene encodes CDR1 MGHRA and CDR2 YSYEKL. The CDR3 contains 19 residues. The CDR3 sequence: CASSSGVARQPGGANVLTF. In nucleotides, the CDR3 is TGCGCCAGCAGCTCGGGGGTTGCGAGACAACCTGGTGGGGCCAACGTCCTGACTTTC.